What follows is one TCR beta chain and its context. Some clones are missing from TCRdb's copy, which holds only in-frame ones; the method was immunoSEQ multiplex PCR. The sample yields more than 250,000 clones, over 90% seen once. The sample is drawn from a study of T cell responses to AZD1222 COVID-19 vaccine. Germline CDR1 MNHEY, CDR2 SVGEGT. This CDR3 comprises 16 residues. V was trimmed by 2 bases and J by 9 bases, leaving 20 bases between them. This TCR derives from an adult in good health. This chain uses TRBV6-2 or TRBV6-3 with TRBJ1-5, with D possibly being TRBD1 (5 bases). Sequencing used peripheral blood, obtained on day 0 of AZD1222 vaccination. CDR3 sequence: CASSYLGTSLGTPQHF. The DNA of the CDR3 is TGTGCCAGCAGTTACCTCGGGACTTCCCTTGGAACGCCCCAGCATTTT.